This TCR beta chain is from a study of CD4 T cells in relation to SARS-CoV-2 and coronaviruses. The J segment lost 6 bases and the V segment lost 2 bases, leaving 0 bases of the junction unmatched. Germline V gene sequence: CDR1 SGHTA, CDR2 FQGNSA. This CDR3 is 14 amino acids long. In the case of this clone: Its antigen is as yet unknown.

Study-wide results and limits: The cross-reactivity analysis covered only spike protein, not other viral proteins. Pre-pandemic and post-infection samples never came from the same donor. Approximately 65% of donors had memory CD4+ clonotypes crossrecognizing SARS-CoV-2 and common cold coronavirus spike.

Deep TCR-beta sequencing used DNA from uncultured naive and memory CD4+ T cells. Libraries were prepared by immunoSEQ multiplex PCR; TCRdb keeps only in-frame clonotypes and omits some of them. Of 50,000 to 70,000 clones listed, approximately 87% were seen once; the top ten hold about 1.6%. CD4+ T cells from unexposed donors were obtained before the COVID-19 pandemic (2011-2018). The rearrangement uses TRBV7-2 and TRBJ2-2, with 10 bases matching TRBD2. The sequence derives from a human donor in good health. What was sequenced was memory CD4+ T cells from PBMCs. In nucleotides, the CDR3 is TGTGCCAGCAGCTTAAGCGGGGGGGCCGGGGAGCTGTTTTTT. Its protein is CASSLSGGAGELFF.